Below are 5 T cell receptor beta chains sequenced from a single sample in a study of shared clonotypes between healthy human individuals (dated by TCRdb to 2019 to 2021). Library preparation used the immunoSEQ multiplex PCR assay. The table comes from immuneACCESS by way of TCRdb, which keeps in-frame sequences with V and J called. Part of the clones is missing from these tables; in studies checked, under half for an unresolved V gene and the rest for unknown reasons. The sample records about 450,000 clones, more than 75% of which are singletons. The ten largest clonotypes hold 13% of the sample. The sample comprised PBMCs. The receptor source for this set is a woman aged 40 to 49 in good health. Some clones in this sample may be carry-over from other donors' samples.

This chain uses TRBV10-3 with TRBJ1-1; 8 positions match TRBD1. With 6 bases clipped from V and 2 bases from J, the junction kept 5 bases outside the gene matches. The CDR3 is 14 amino acids. CDR1 ENHRY and CDR2 SYGVKD come from the germline V gene. The CDR3 reads CAIRPTGDNTEAFF. CDR3 DNA sequence: TGTGCCATCAGGCCGACAGGGGACAACACTGAAGCTTTCTTT.

The CDR3 sequence is CASSHPGQGYNEQFF. CDR3 in DNA: TGCGCCAGCAGCCACCCGGGACAGGGCTACAATGAGCAGTTCTTC. V gene TRBV4-3 combines with J gene TRBJ2-1; 9 positions match TRBD1. The V and J ends lost 3 bases and 3 bases, in that order; junction bases with no gene match: 3. Germline V gene lookup returns CDR1 LGHNA and CDR2 YSLEER. This CDR3 region has 15 residues.

The chain carries TRBV27 and TRBJ2-2; D is unclear. From germline, CDR1 is MNHEY and CDR2 SMNVEV (reference sequence). The CDR3 totals 15 residues. Trimming took 3 bases from V and 0 from J, leaving 8 bases between them. The CDR3 DNA sequence: TGTGCCAGCAGTTTCCAGTTCGCGAACACCGGGGAGCTGTTTTTT. Translation: CASSFQFANTGELFF.

The chain uses TRBV6-5 and TRBJ2-1; 8 nucleotides match TRBD2. Germline V lookup: CDR1 MNHEY, CDR2 SVGAGI. This CDR3 contains 15 residues. The V segment lost 8 bases and the J segment 0 bases; nucleotides outside the gene matches: 6. This CDR3 is CASSGGGSSYNEQFF. CDR3 in DNA: TGTGCCAGCTCGGGGGGGGGAAGCTCCTACAATGAGCAGTTCTTC.

Here the CDR3 reads CASSPVLAANEQFF. The CDR3 DNA is TGTGCCAGCAGTCCCGTACTAGCGGCCAATGAGCAGTTCTTC. The V and J genes are TRBV11-2 and TRBJ2-1, with TRBD2 matching 8 bases. The CDR3 contains 14 residues. Germline V gene lookup returns CDR1 SGHAT and CDR2 FQNNGV. J gave up 6 bases and V 6 bases, and 7 bases lay outside the gene matches. Supplemented by reference TRBV11-2 and TRBJ2-1, the full variable domain reads EAGVAQSPRYKIIEKRQSVAFWCNPISGHATLYWYQQILGQGPKLLIQFQNNGVVDDSQLPKDRFSAERLKGVDSTLKIQPAKLEDSAVYLCASSPVLAANEQFFGPGTRLTVL.